Below are 14 T cell receptor beta chains sequenced from a single sample in a study of STAT3 mutations in large granular lymphocyte leukemia. Which antigens these TCRs recognize remains unknown. Whole-study results and caveats: At least one immunodominant TCR beta clonotype appeared in every T-cell large granular lymphocyte leukemia patient.

The method was immunoSEQ multiplex PCR; TCRdb's version includes in-frame clones alone and lacks a portion of them. Here the sample spans roughly 13,000 clones, roughly 85% being singletons. Sequenced sample: PBMCs. The receptor set was obtained from a human donor with T large granular lymphocyte leukemia. Some clones in this sample may be carry-over from other donors' samples.

V is TRBV14 and J is TRBJ1-2; D is uncertain. The germline gives CDR1 SGHDN, CDR2 FVKESK. The CDR3 is 13 residues long. The V end was cut by 0 bases, the J end by 3 bases, with 5 bases between. CDR3 DNA sequence: TGTGCCAGCAGCCAAGAAAGGTACTATGGCTACACCTTC. It codes for CASSQERYYGYTF.

The CDR3 protein is CASSLGRTAINYEQYV. CDR3 coding DNA: TGTGCCAGCAGTTTAGGTAGGACAGCAATTAACTACGAGCAGTACGTC. The chain combines TRBV28 with TRBJ2-7; the D gene is possibly TRBD1 (6 bases). This CDR3 is built from 16 residues. CDR1 and CDR2 from the germline V gene are MDHEN and SYDVKM. V lost 2 bases to trimming and J lost 3 bases, with 17 bases between them.

The rearrangement links TRBV6-1 to TRBJ1-5; D unresolved. Germline V CDR1 and CDR2: MNHNS, SASEGT. Trimming cost V 6 bases and J 7 bases, with 13 bases left between them. The CDR3 totals 13 residues. The CDR3 loop reads CASRIGQDQPQHF. CDR3 coding DNA: TGTGCCAGCAGGATAGGTCAGGACCAGCCCCAGCATTTT.

The CDR3 sequence is CASSPGQGYYGYTF. CDR3 coding DNA: TGTGCCAGTAGTCCCGGACAGGGGTACTATGGCTACACCTTC. V usage is TRBV19 and J usage is TRBJ1-2, with 9 bases matching TRBD1. The CDR3 has 14 amino acids. Germline CDR1 is LNHDA and CDR2 is SQIVND (reference sequence). With 5 bases clipped from V and 3 bases from J, the junction kept 4 bases outside the gene matches.

The chain joins TRBV4-1 to TRBJ2-7; TRBD2 matches 10 bases. CDR1 and CDR2 (germline): MGHRA, YSYEKL. This CDR3 comprises 14 residues. J was trimmed by 3 bases and V by 4 bases; bases with no gene match: 3. The chain's CDR3 is CASSPQRGGYEQYF. CDR3 coding DNA: TGCGCCAGCAGCCCCCAGCGGGGGGGCTACGAGCAGTACTTC.

J is TRBJ2-7 and V is TRBV7-9; a possible D gene is TRBD2 (6 bases). Germline V lookup: CDR1 SEHNR, CDR2 FQNEAQ (reference sequence). The CDR3 is 12 residues long. V lost 5 bases, J lost 5 bases, and 10 bases lay in between. In nucleotides, the CDR3 is TGTGCCAGCAGCCTCGGGACTGACGAGCAGTACTTC. It encodes CASSLGTDEQYF.

This clone showed up just a few times. V is TRBV18 and J is TRBJ2-7, with 11 bases that match TRBD1. The CDR3 spans 14 residues. V lost 6 bases, J lost 7 bases, and 8 bases stayed unmatched. Looked up from germline, CDR1 is KGHSH and CDR2 is LQKENI. The chain's CDR3 is CASSTGTGGLEQYV. The CDR3 nucleotides read TGTGCCAGCTCCACGGGGACAGGGGGACTGGAGCAGTACGTC.

The CDR3 DNA is TGTGCCAGCAGCTTGGAGGCGCGGGGGGCCGGCGATGAGCAGTTCTTC. This gives the protein CASSLEARGAGDEQFF. This sequence joins TRBV5-4 and TRBJ2-1, with 8 bases that match TRBD2. This CDR3 has 16 amino acids. Germline V gene data show CDR1 as SGHNT and CDR2 as YYREEE (reference sequence). V lost 0 bases, J lost 8 bases, and 10 bases stayed unmatched.

This chain joins TRBV5-4 and TRBJ1-1; TRBD1 matches at 11 bases. Germline-derived CDR1 and CDR2 are SGHNT and YYREEE (reference sequence). CDR3 size: 14 residues. The trim removed 4 bases at V and 5 bases at J, leaving 4 bases unmatched. The DNA for the CDR3 is TGTGCCAGCAGCATGGACAGGGGGCGAACTGAAGCTTTCTTT. It yields the protein CASSMDRGRTEAFF.

This clone was seen just once. The V call is TRBV14, the J call TRBJ1-1; D remains ambiguous. This CDR3 spans 13 amino acids. V lost 3 bases and J 8 bases, leaving 13 bases between the germline ends. From germline, CDR1 is SGHDN and CDR2 FVKESK. CDR3 nucleotides: TGTGCCAGCAGCCATTTAATCCGTGGGGAAGCTTTCTTT. Translating it yields CASSHLIRGEAFF.

CDR3 DNA sequence: TGTGCCAGCAGTCCCCGGAGGGGGTGGAATCAGCCCCAGCATTTT. This encodes CASSPRRGWNQPQHF. The chain has TRBV27 and TRBJ1-5; TRBD1 is a possible D gene (6 bases). V lost 5 bases to trimming and J lost 4 bases, with 15 bases between them. The CDR3 loop spans 15 amino acids. CDR1 is MNHEY, CDR2 SMNVEV, per germline (reference sequence).

The chain carries TRBV29-1 and TRBJ1-1; D is unresolved. Germline V gives CDR1 SQVTM, CDR2 ANQGSEA. The length of the CDR3 is 13 residues. Trimming stripped 2 bases from V and 6 bases from J, with 13 bases between. The CDR3 protein is CSVERRTRPEAFF. Written as DNA, the CDR3 is TGCAGCGTTGAAAGAAGAACAAGGCCTGAAGCTTTCTTT. Using reference TRBV29-1 and TRBJ1-1 for the parts outside the CDR3, the full variable domain is SAVISQKPSRDICQRGTSLTIQCQVDSQVTMMFWYRQQPGQSLTLIATANQGSEATYESGFVIDKFPISRPNLTFSTLTVSNMSPEDSSIYLCSVERRTRPEAFFGQGTRLTVV.

This clone showed up just a few times. The chain has TRBV10-3 and TRBJ2-5; TRBD2 matches 8 bases. V lost 6 bases to trimming and J lost 2 bases; unmatched junction nucleotides: 5. This CDR3 is built from 14 residues. The germline CDR1 and CDR2 sequences are ENHRY and SYGVKD. The CDR3 sequence: CAIRASGSQETQYF. The CDR3 region has the DNA TGTGCCATCAGGGCTAGCGGGTCACAAGAGACCCAGTACTTC.

The chain employs TRBV11-2 and TRBJ1-2; 7 nucleotides align to TRBD1. The V segment lost 5 bases and the J segment 8 bases; nucleotides outside the gene matches: 14. This CDR3 comprises 15 residues. In germline, CDR1 is SGHAT, CDR2 FQNNGV. CDR3 residues: CASSPIRRGEGGYTF. Here the CDR3 DNA reads TGTGCCAGCAGCCCAATCCGCAGGGGGGAAGGAGGCTACACCTTC.